This TCR beta chain is drawn from a study of beta chain features in type 1 diabetes. Expressed TCRB transcripts were sequenced after all isolated RNA was converted to cDNA. The repertoire was sequenced with immunoSEQ multiplex PCR; TCRdb's copy has only in-frame clones and lacks some. The sample lists approximately 470,000 clones; 30% were seen once. CDR3 length: 15 amino acids. The germline gives CDR1 GTSNPN, CDR2 SVGIG (reference sequence). Trimming left V 7 bases short and J 1 base short, with 18 bases between. This sequence originates from a man in his late teens or twenties in good health. Sequencing was carried out using naive CD4+ T cells from blood. The V gene is TRBV30, the J gene TRBJ2-3; TRBD1 or TRBD2 may be the D gene (5 bases each). CDR3 DNA: TGTGCCTCCCAGGCGGGTAGGGGCGGCACAGATACGCAGTATTTT. It codes for CASQAGRGGTDTQYF.